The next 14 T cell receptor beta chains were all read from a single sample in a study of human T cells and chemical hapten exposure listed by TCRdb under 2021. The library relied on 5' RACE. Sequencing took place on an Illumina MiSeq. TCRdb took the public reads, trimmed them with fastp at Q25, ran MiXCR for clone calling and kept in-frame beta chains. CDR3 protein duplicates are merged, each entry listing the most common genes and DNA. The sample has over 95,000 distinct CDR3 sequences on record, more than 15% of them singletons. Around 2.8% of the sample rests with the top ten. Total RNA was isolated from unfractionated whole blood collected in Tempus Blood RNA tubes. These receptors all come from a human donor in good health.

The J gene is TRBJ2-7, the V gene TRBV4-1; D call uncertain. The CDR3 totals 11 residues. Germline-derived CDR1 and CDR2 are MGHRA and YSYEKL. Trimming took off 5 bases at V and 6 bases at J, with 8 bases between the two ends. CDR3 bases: TGCGCCAGCAGCACCCCGGGCGAGCAGTACTTC. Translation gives CASSTPGEQYF.

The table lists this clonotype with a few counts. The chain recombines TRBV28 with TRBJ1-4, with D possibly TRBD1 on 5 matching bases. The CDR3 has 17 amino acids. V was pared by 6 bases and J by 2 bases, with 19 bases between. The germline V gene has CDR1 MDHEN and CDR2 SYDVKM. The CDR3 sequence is CASSPLGRGVTNEKLFF. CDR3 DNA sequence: TGTGCCAGCAGCCCTCTCGGAAGGGGAGTCACTAATGAAAAACTGTTTTTT.

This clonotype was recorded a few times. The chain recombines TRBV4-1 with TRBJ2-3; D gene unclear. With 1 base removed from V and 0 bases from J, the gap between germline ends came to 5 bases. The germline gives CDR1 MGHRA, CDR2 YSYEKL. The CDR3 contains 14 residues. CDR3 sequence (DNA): TGCGCCAGCAGCCAAGGCTTTAGCACAGATACGCAGTATTTT. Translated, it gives CASSQGFSTDTQYF.

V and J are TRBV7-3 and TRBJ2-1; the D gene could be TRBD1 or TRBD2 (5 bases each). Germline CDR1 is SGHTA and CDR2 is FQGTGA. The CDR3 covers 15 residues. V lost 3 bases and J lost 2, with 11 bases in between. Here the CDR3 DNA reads TGTGCCAGCAGCTTCGAAGGGACCCCCTACAATGAGCAGTTCTTC. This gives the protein CASSFEGTPYNEQFF.

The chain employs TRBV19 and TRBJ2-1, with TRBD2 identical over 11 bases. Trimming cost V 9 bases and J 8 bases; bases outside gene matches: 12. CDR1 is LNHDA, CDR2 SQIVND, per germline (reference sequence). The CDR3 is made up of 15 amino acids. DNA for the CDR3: TGTGCCAGCGGACTAGCGGGCACCTACGGCGATGAGCAGTTCTTC. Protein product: CASGLAGTYGDEQFF.

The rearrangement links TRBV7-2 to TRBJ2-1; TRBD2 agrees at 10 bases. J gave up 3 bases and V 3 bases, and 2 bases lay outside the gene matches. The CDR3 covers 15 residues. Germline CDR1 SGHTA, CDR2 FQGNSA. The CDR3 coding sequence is TGTGCCAGCAGCTTTAGCGGGAGGCGCTACAATGAGCAGTTCTTC. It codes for CASSFSGRRYNEQFF.

In DNA form, the CDR3 reads TGTGCCAGCAGTTACAGCGGGACCTTGAGAGAGCAGTACTTC. It is translated as CASSYSGTLREQYF. The chain employs TRBV6-5 and TRBJ2-7; 7 positions match TRBD2. The CDR3 is made up of 14 amino acids. CDR1 is MNHEY and CDR2 is SVGAGI in the germline V gene. The V gene end was trimmed by 2 bases and the J gene end by 7 bases; junction bases not matched to a gene: 8.

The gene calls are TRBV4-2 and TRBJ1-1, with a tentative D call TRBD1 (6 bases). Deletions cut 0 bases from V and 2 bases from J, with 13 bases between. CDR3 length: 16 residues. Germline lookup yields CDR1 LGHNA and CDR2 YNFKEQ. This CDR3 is CASSQEGAEGNTEAFF. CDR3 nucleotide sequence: TGTGCCAGCAGCCAAGAGGGGGCGGAAGGTAACACTGAAGCTTTCTTT.

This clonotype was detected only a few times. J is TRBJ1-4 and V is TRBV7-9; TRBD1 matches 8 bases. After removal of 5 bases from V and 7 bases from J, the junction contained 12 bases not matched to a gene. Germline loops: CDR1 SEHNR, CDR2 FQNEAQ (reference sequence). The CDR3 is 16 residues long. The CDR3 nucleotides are TGTGCCAGCAGCACAGCCCCAACCGGACAGGGTGAAAAACTGTTTTTT. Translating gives CASSTAPTGQGEKLFF.

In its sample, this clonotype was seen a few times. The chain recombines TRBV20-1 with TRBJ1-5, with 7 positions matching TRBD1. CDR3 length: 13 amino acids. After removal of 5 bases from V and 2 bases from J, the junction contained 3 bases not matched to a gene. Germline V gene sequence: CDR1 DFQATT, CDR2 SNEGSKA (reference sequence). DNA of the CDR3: TGCAGTGCTTACAGGGGAGGCAATCAGCCCCAGCATTTT. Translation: CSAYRGGNQPQHF.

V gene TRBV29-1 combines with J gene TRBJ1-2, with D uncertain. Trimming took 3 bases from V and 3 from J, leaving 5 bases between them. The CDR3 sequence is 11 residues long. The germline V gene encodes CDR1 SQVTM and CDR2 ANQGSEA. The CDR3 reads CSVDRDYGYTF. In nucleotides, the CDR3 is TGCAGCGTTGATCGTGACTATGGCTACACCTTC.

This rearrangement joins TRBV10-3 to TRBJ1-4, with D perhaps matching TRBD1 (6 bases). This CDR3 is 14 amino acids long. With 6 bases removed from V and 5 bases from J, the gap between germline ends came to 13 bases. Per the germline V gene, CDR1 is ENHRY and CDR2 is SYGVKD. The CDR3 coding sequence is TGTGCCATCAGAAAAGGAGGGGGAAATGAAAAACTGTTTTTT. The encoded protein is CAIRKGGGNEKLFF.

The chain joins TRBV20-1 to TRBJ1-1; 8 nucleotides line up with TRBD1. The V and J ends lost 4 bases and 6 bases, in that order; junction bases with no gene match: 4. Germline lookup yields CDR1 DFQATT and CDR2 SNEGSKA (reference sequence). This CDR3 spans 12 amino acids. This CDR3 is CSATRQGPEAFF. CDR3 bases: TGCAGTGCTACGAGACAGGGGCCTGAAGCTTTCTTT.

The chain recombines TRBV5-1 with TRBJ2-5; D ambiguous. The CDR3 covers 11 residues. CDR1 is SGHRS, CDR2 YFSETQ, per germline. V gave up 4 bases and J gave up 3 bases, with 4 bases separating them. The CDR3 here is CASSQKETQYF. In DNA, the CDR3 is TGCGCCAGCAGCCAAAAAGAGACCCAGTACTTC. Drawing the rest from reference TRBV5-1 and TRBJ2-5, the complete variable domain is KAGVTQTPRYLIKTRGQQVTLSCSPISGHRSVSWYQQTPGQGLQFLFEYFSETQRNKGNFPGRFSGRQFSNSRSEMNVSTLELGDSALYLCASSQKETQYFGPGTRLLVL.